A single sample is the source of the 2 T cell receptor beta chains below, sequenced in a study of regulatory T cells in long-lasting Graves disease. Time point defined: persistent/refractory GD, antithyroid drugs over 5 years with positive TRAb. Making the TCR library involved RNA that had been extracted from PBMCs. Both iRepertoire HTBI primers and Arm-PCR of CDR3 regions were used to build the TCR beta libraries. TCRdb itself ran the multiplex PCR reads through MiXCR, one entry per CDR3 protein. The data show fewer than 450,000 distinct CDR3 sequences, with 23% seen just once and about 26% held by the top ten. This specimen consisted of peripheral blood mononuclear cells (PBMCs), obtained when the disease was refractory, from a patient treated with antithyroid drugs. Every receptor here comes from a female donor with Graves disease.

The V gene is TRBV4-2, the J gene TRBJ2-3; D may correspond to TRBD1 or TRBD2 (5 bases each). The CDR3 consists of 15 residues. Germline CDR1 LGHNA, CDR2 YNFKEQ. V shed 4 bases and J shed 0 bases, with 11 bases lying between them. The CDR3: CASSPRDQSTDTQYF. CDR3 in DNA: TGTGCCAGCAGCCCCCGGGACCAAAGCACAGATACGCAGTATTTT.

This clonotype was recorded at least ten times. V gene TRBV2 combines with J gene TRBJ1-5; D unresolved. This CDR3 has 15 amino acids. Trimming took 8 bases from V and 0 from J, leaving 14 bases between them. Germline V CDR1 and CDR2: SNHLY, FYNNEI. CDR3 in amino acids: CASLLGEYSNQPQHF. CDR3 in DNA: TGTGCCAGCCTCCTGGGAGAGTATAGCAATCAGCCCCAGCATTTT.